These T cell receptor beta chains were read from a single sample in a study of spatial heterogeneity in lung cancer. Using its own MiXCR run on the 5' RACE reads, TCRdb lists one record per CDR3 protein. The sample holds 55,000 to 75,000 distinct CDR3 sequences; around 9.3% are singletons and the top ten take under 2.5%. This sample comprised PBMCs, obtained at follow-up. These receptor sequences come from a female donor with early-stage non-small cell lung cancer. CDR3s include the opening cysteine and the closing phenylalanine or tryptophan. The order of the fields is V gene, D gene, clone size, J gene, CDR3 length, CDR3 DNA, CDR3 protein. D genes are given only for firm matches. The size field is filled for only some rows; it gives once, few, many or a size class.

TRBV3-1	-	many	TRBJ2-3	13	TGTGCCAGCAGCTTACCCAGCACAGATACGCAGTATTTT	CASSLPSTDTQYF
TRBV7-9	-	many	TRBJ1-4	13	TGTGCCAGCAGCTTAGTCGGGAATGAAAAACTGTTTTTT	CASSLVGNEKLFF
TRBV6-5	TRBD2	-	TRBJ2-7	14	TGTGCCAGCAGGCTTAGCGGGGGACTCTACGAGCAGTACTTC	CASRLSGGLYEQYF
TRBV5-1	-	few	TRBJ1-2	14	TGCGCCAGCAGCCCATCGACAGGACCCTATGGCTACACCTTC	CASSPSTGPYGYTF
TRBV5-1	-	many	TRBJ2-7	13	TGCGCCAGCAGCCCCGGGATCACCTACGAGCAGTACTTC	CASSPGITYEQYF
TRBV20-1	-	many	TRBJ2-7	12	TGCAGTGCTAGAGCGACATTCTACGAGCAGTACTTC	CSARATFYEQYF
TRBV28	-	many	TRBJ1-2	17	TGTGCCAGCAGTTCAGCGGGGGAGGGAAGCACGGACTATGGCTACACCTTC	CASSSAGEGSTDYGYTF
TRBV20-1	-	-	TRBJ1-1	14	TGCAGTGCTAGTGTAGGGACAATGAACACTGAAGCTTTCTTT	CSASVGTMNTEAFF
TRBV27	-	-	TRBJ1-5	14	TGTGCCAGCAGCCTCTACATGACTCATCAGCCCCAGCATTTT	CASSLYMTHQPQHF
TRBV4-2	-	many	TRBJ2-1	17	TGTGCCAGCAGCCACTTTGCCTGGTTAACTAAGTACAATGAGCAGTTCTTC	CASSHFAWLTKYNEQFF
TRBV20-1	-	many	TRBJ1-5	13	TGCAGTGCTCGGGGAGCGAGCAATCAGCCCCAGCATTTT	CSARGASNQPQHF
TRBV3-1	-	many	TRBJ1-5	14	TGTGCCAGCAGCCAAGACTACGGGAATCAGCCCCAGCATTTT	CASSQDYGNQPQHF
TRBV3-1	-	many	TRBJ2-5	12	TGTGCCAGCAGCCCACTAGAAGAGACCCAGTACTTC	CASSPLEETQYF
TRBV7-3	-	many	TRBJ2-3	15	TGTGCCAGCAGTCCCCGCGGCTACAGCACAGATACGCAGTATTTT	CASSPRGYSTDTQYF
TRBV10-2	-	many	TRBJ2-6	19	TGCGCCAGCAGTGAGTCGACTGAGAGGATCCACTCTGGGGCCAACGTCCTGACTTTC	CASSESTERIHSGANVLTF
TRBV20-1	-	-	TRBJ2-2	14	TGCAGTGCTAGCGGTAACAGAATCACCGGGGAGCTGTTTTTT	CSASGNRITGELFF
TRBV5-1	-	many	TRBJ1-1	13	TGCGCCAGCAGCCCGGGGCCGGGATATGAAGCTTTCTTT	CASSPGPGYEAFF
TRBV18	-	many	TRBJ1-4	13	TGTGCCAGCTCACCCCCGGGGGGTGAAAAACTGTTTTTT	CASSPPGGEKLFF
TRBV7-9	-	-	TRBJ2-7	12	TGTGCCAGCAGCTTTAGTGCCTACGAGCAGTACTTC	CASSFSAYEQYF
TRBV15	TRBD2	few	TRBJ2-1	16	TGTGCCACCAGCAGATTCCCGGGCCTAGCGGGAGATGAGCAGTTCTTC	CATSRFPGLAGDEQFF
TRBV29-1	-	-	TRBJ2-7	13	TGCAGCGTTGAAGAAGGTGGAGGCTACGAGCAGTACTTC	CSVEEGGGYEQYF
TRBV19	-	few	TRBJ2-3	15	TGTGCCAGCCAAAACCGGGGGGCGGGCACAGATACGCAGTATTTT	CASQNRGAGTDTQYF
TRBV12-3/TRBV12-4	-	many	TRBJ1-3	14	TGTGCCAGCAGAACAGCTTTCTCTGGAAACACCATATATTTT	CASRTAFSGNTIYF
TRBV28	TRBD2	many	TRBJ2-5	19	TGTGCCAGCAATCCCGGTTTGGCTAGCGGGAGTTCGGCCCAAGAGACCCAGTACTTC	CASNPGLASGSSAQETQYF
TRBV6-5	TRBD2	many	TRBJ2-7	13	TGTGCCAGCGTCGCGCGGGAGAACTACGAGCAGTACTTC	CASVARENYEQYF
TRBV7-8	TRBD1	many	TRBJ1-5	17	TGTGCCAGCAGCTTCAGGGGGCGACGAGAAAGCAATCAGCCCCAGCATTTT	CASSFRGRRESNQPQHF
TRBV20-1	TRBD2	many	TRBJ2-7	15	TGCAGTGCTAGCGACTTCCAGCGGGACCCTCGCGAGCAGTACTTC	CSASDFQRDPREQYF
TRBV7-9	-	few	TRBJ1-1	15	TGTGCCAGCAGCTTAGGGCTGGGGATGAACACTGAAGCTTTCTTT	CASSLGLGMNTEAFF
TRBV5-4	TRBD2	-	TRBJ2-2	15	TGTGCCAGCAGAGAACTAGCGGGAGCGCCCGGGGAGCTGTTTTTT	CASRELAGAPGELFF
TRBV5-1	TRBD2	many	TRBJ2-1	15	TGCGCCAGCAGCACCACTAGCGGAGTTTACAATGAGCAGTTCTTC	CASSTTSGVYNEQFF
TRBV24-1	TRBD1	many	TRBJ1-5	15	TGTGCCACCAGTGATGTCGGACAGGGATATCAGCCCCAGCATTTT	CATSDVGQGYQPQHF
TRBV3-1	-	many	TRBJ2-2	13	TGTGCCAGCAGCCCCTCCTACACCGGGGAGCTGTTTTTT	CASSPSYTGELFF
TRBV15	-	many	TRBJ2-3	11	TGTGCCACCAGCAACGAAGCTACGCAGTATTTT	CATSNEATQYF
TRBV7-3	-	many	TRBJ2-3	13	TGTGCCAGCAGCCAGGTGGGTCCAGATACGCAGTATTTT	CASSQVGPDTQYF
TRBV6-5	-	many	TRBJ1-1	12	TGTGCCTCAAAGGGTCCGAACACTGAAGCTTTCTTT	CASKGPNTEAFF
TRBV5-1	-	many	TRBJ1-1	11	TGCGCCAGCGGTGGGGAAGGAGAAGCTTTCTTT	CASGGEGEAFF
TRBV20-1	-	many	TRBJ2-7	15	TGCAGTGCTAGAGATCTCGGGACAAGCGATTACGAGCAGTACTTC	CSARDLGTSDYEQYF
TRBV3-1	-	many	TRBJ2-3	16	TGTGCCAGCAGCCGAATGGCAGCGGTGAGCACAGATACGCAGTATTTT	CASSRMAAVSTDTQYF
TRBV6-6	-	many	TRBJ1-1	15	TGTGCCAGCACCTACGGGAGGGGTGTGAACACTGAAGCTTTCTTT	CASTYGRGVNTEAFF
TRBV9	-	few	TRBJ2-7	14	TGTGCCAGCAGCGTTTCAGGACAAGACTACGAGCAGTACTTC	CASSVSGQDYEQYF
TRBV7-9	-	-	TRBJ1-2	13	TGTGCCAGCAGTATACAAGAATTCTATGGCTACACCTTC	CASSIQEFYGYTF
TRBV12-3/TRBV12-4	-	-	TRBJ2-1	15	TGTGCCAGCAGCCCTGGAGGGGGCAGGTACAATCAGCAGTTCTTC	CASSPGGGRYNQQFF
TRBV20-1	-	many	TRBJ1-5	13	TGCAGTGCTATCCCTGTAAGCTCGAGGCCCCAGCATTTT	CSAIPVSSRPQHF
TRBV12-3/TRBV12-4	-	few	TRBJ1-2	13	TGTGCCAGCACCGAAGGGTTATTTGGCGGCTACACCTTC	CASTEGLFGGYTF
TRBV6-1	-	few	TRBJ1-1	14	TGTGCCAGCAGTGGACCACAGATGAACACTGAAGCTTTCTTT	CASSGPQMNTEAFF
TRBV11-2	TRBD2	many	TRBJ2-5	14	TGTGCCAGCAGAGGGGGACTAGCGGAAGAGACCCAGTACTTC	CASRGGLAEETQYF
TRBV10-2	TRBD1	-	TRBJ1-1	14	TGCGCCAGCAGGGAGGGACAGTCTAACACTGAAGCTTTCTTT	CASREGQSNTEAFF
TRBV12-3/TRBV12-4	-	many	TRBJ2-2	14	TGTGCCAGCAGTTTACAAGCGGACACCGGGGAGCTGTTTTTT	CASSLQADTGELFF
TRBV25-1	TRBD2	many	TRBJ2-7	14	TGTGCCAGCAGTATAAGAGCGGGAGTTTACGAGCAGTACTTC	CASSIRAGVYEQYF
TRBV7-3	-	-	TRBJ2-2	14	TGTGCCAGCAGCGGACGGATCAACACCGGGGAGCTGTTTTTT	CASSGRINTGELFF
TRBV7-9	-	many	TRBJ2-1	18	TGTGCCAGCAGCTTAGAGGCAATGTGGAGGGCCCCCTACAATGAGCAGTTCTTC	CASSLEAMWRAPYNEQFF
TRBV20-1	-	-	TRBJ2-7	14	TGCAGTGCTACTCGCGGTTGGAGCTCCTACGAGCAGTACTTC	CSATRGWSSYEQYF
TRBV2	TRBD1	many	TRBJ2-7	14	TGTGCCACCACGCCCGGGACAGTCAACTACGAGCAGTACTTC	CATTPGTVNYEQYF
TRBV5-1	-	many	TRBJ2-1	13	TGCGCCAGCAGCTCTCAGCGGGCTAGAGAGCAGTTCTTC	CASSSQRAREQFF
TRBV20-1	-	many	TRBJ1-1	15	TGCAGTGCTAGATCAGGCAGTGGGATGAACACTGAAGCTTTCTTT	CSARSGSGMNTEAFF
TRBV28	-	many	TRBJ1-2	15	TGTGCCAGCAGTCCGCGGAGACAGCCTAACTATGGCTACACCTTC	CASSPRRQPNYGYTF
TRBV3-1	TRBD1	many	TRBJ1-1	14	TGTGCCAGCACCCTGCAGGACAGGTGGACTGAAGCTTTCTTT	CASTLQDRWTEAFF